This T cell receptor beta chain stems from a study of T-cell reconstitution after alpha-beta-depleted transplantation in children. The CDR3 is made up of 19 amino acids. Germline lookup yields CDR1 MNHEY and CDR2 SVGAGI. Preparation of the TCRbeta library used unique molecular identifiers. In TCRdb, the PCR reads were re-called with MiXCR into one record per CDR3 protein. The profile shows around 380,000 distinct CDR3 sequences, approximately 11% of them singletons. Regarding this clonotype: The junction and the germline gene differ at one end; a read error may be behind it.

The source was PBMCs from the stem cell graft donor, collected from the stem cell graft. This chain connects TRBV6-5 to TRBJ2-3; the D call may be TRBD1 or TRBD2 (6 bases each). This clonotype was obtained from a human donor who donated a stem cell graft to a child with acute myeloid leukemia. CDR3 in amino acids: CASTYTPTMYGGAWDTQYF. For the CDR3, the DNA is TGTGCCAGCACTTACACACCGACCATGTACGGGGGCGCATGGGATACGCAGTATTTT.